A single sample is the source of the 20 T cell receptor beta chains below, sequenced in a study of shared clonotypes between healthy human individuals. Clones were sequenced by immunoSEQ multiplex PCR, and TCRdb holds only the in-frame ones, with some missing. The table has fewer than 850,000 clones, about two thirds seen once. The sequenced sample was memory CD4+ T cells sorted from blood. Subset reported: CD45RA-negative fraction. The receptors were gathered from a woman aged 30 to 39 in good health.

This chain uses TRBV7-8 with TRBJ2-3; 8 nucleotides line up with TRBD2. Trimming cost V 6 bases and J 3 bases; bases outside gene matches: 5. Germline V gene data show CDR1 as SGHVS and CDR2 as FQNEAQ. This CDR3 contains 14 residues. The CDR3 nucleotides are TGTGCCAGCAGGGGTAGCGGGATAACAGATACGCAGTATTTT. This sequence encodes CASRGSGITDTQYF.

A note on this clone: Other DNA sequences from this sample encode an identical CDR3 as well. The rearrangement joins TRBV6-1 to TRBJ1-1; 7 bases map to TRBD1. CDR1 and CDR2 from the germline V gene are MNHNS and SASEGT. V shed 3 bases, J shed 5 bases, and the junction held 6 bases outside the gene matches. This CDR3 has 14 residues. CDR3 amino acids: CASSDRGGRTEAFF. The DNA of the CDR3 is TGTGCCAGCAGTGACAGGGGGGGTCGAACTGAAGCTTTCTTT.

The chain has TRBV29-1 and TRBJ2-3; D perhaps matches TRBD1 (5 bases). The germline V and J ends were trimmed by 7 bases and 3 bases, with 14 bases remaining between them. Germline CDR1 reads SQVTM; CDR2 reads ANQGSEA. The CDR3 has 13 residues. In nucleotides, the CDR3 is TGCAGCGCCGCCCCGACAGCTACAGATACGCAGTATTTT. This codes for CSAAPTATDTQYF.

This clone turned up a few times. The chain has TRBV9 and TRBJ2-3, with 10 bases that match TRBD2. Losses at the gene ends were 4 bases for V and 2 bases for J; bases not matched to a gene: 7. CDR1 is SGDLS and CDR2 is YYNGEE in the germline V gene. This CDR3 is 16 amino acids long. The CDR3 region is CASSPRLAGPTDTQYF. The CDR3 DNA reads TGTGCCAGCAGCCCTCGACTAGCGGGTCCCACAGATACGCAGTATTTT.

This clone was seen a few times. The chain joins TRBV11-1 to TRBJ2-7; 10 nucleotides agree with TRBD1. Losses at the gene ends were 7 bases for V and 5 bases for J; bases not matched to a gene: 8. This CDR3 comprises 14 residues. Looked up from germline, CDR1 is SGHAT and CDR2 is FQDESV (reference sequence). As DNA, the CDR3 is TGTGCCAGCACCCCTGGGACAGGGGTCGACGAGCAGTACTTC. It is translated as CASTPGTGVDEQYF.

This sequence joins TRBV9 and TRBJ1-1; TRBD1 is a possible D gene (5 bases). The CDR3 has 13 residues. Trimming cost V 4 bases and J 6 bases, with 13 bases left between them. Looked up from germline, CDR1 is SGDLS and CDR2 is YYNGEE. CDR3 bases: TGTGCCAGCAGCCTCCCCGGGGCCCCTGAAGCTTTCTTT. Translating gives CASSLPGAPEAFF.

This rearrangement joins TRBV30 to TRBJ2-5; 7 positions agree with TRBD1. TRBJ2-7 explains the end of the DNA better; the J call may be wrong. This CDR3 has 13 amino acids. Germline V lookup: CDR1 GTSNPN, CDR2 SVGIG (reference sequence). This CDR3 reads CAWRRTGGYEQYF. For the CDR3, the DNA is TGTGCCTGGCGACGGACAGGAGGATACGAGCAGTACTTC.

The chain links TRBV6-5 to TRBJ2-7, with 7 bases lining up with TRBD2. This CDR3 is 15 amino acids long. Looked up from germline, CDR1 is MNHEY and CDR2 is SVGAGI. V lost 3 bases, J lost 2 bases, and 7 bases stayed unmatched. DNA of the CDR3: TGTGCCAGCAGTTATGTGTCGCGGGGGACCTACGAGCAGTACTTC. This sequence encodes CASSYVSRGTYEQYF.

This clone was counted at least ten times. The rearrangement uses TRBV5-4 and TRBJ2-3; TRBD2 agrees at 8 bases. The V and J ends lost 4 bases and 5 bases, in that order; junction bases with no gene match: 9. This CDR3 is 15 amino acids long. CDR1 is SGHNT and CDR2 is YYREEE in the germline V gene (reference sequence). The CDR3 loop reads CASSRGGTRRDTQYF. In DNA, the CDR3 is TGTGCCAGCAGCCGAGGGGGGACTAGGAGAGATACGCAGTATTTT.

V gene TRBV28 combines with J gene TRBJ2-1; TRBD2 matches 9 bases. CDR1 and CDR2 (germline): MDHEN, SYDVKM. The CDR3 extends over 17 amino acids. The junction had 19 bases not matched to a gene; V was cut back by 7 bases and J by 9 bases. The CDR3 region is CASKNRLGAGGGSEQFF. The CDR3 nucleotides are TGTGCCAGCAAAAACCGGTTGGGAGCGGGAGGTGGGTCTGAGCAGTTCTTC.

The chain employs TRBV5-1 and TRBJ2-3; D is unclear. Germline V lookup: CDR1 SGHRS, CDR2 YFSETQ. The V end was cut by 0 bases, the J end by 1 base, with 6 bases between. This CDR3 comprises 14 residues. This CDR3 is CASSLGVGTDTQYF. The CDR3 coding sequence is TGCGCCAGCAGCTTGGGAGTGGGCACAGATACGCAGTATTTT.

This clone was seen more than once but under ten times. This chain uses TRBV25-1 with TRBJ2-2, with 10 nucleotides matching TRBD2. Looked up from germline, CDR1 is MGHDK and CDR2 is SYGVNS. V gave up 6 bases and J gave up 0 bases; unmatched junction bases: 4. The CDR3 sequence is 16 residues long. The CDR3 nucleotides are TGTGCCAGCAGCTACGGACTAGCGGCGAACACCGGGGAGCTGTTTTTT. This sequence encodes CASSYGLAANTGELFF.

There are a few counts of this clone. The V call is TRBV18, the J call TRBJ1-2, with a weak D call TRBD1 (5 bases). Trimming took 3 bases from V and 6 from J, leaving 8 bases between them. The CDR3 consists of 12 residues. In germline, CDR1 is KGHSH, CDR2 LQKENI. CDR3 coding DNA: TGTGCCAGCTCACCTCAAGGGGATGGCTACACCTTC. This codes for CASSPQGDGYTF. The complete variable domain, with remaining parts taken from reference TRBV18 and TRBJ1-2, reads NAGVMQNPRHLVRRRGQEARLRCSPMKGHSHVYWYRQLPEEGLKFMVYLQKENIIDESGMPKERFSAEFPKEGPSILRIQQVVRGDSAAYFCASSPQGDGYTFGSGTRLTVV.

The chain is built from TRBV29-1 and TRBJ1-4; D is ambiguous. The CDR3 sequence is 11 residues long. Trimming cost V 7 bases and J 6 bases, with 9 bases left between them. Germline-derived CDR1 and CDR2 are SQVTM and ANQGSEA. CDR3 in amino acids: CSALSDEKLFF. CDR3 DNA sequence: TGCAGCGCTCTTTCCGATGAAAAACTGTTTTTT.

CDR3 protein: CASSLWGLTYEQYF. The CDR3, as DNA: TGTGCCAGCAGTTTGTGGGGGCTAACCTACGAGCAGTACTTC. V is TRBV28 and J is TRBJ2-7; a weak D match, TRBD1 (6 bases). V was clipped by 3 bases and J by 2 bases, with 11 bases between them. CDR3 length equals 14 residues. The germline V gene has CDR1 MDHEN and CDR2 SYDVKM.

As concerns this clone: Within the sample, other DNA sequences also encode this same CDR3. The chain employs TRBV20-1 and TRBJ2-1; D remains unclear. The germline V gene encodes CDR1 DFQATT and CDR2 SNEGSKA (reference sequence). V was cut by 5 bases and J by 4 bases, with 3 bases left in between. The CDR3 runs 10 residues. The CDR3: CSARYNEQFF. CDR3 nucleotides: TGCAGTGCTCGTTACAATGAGCAGTTCTTC.

The chain uses TRBV27 and TRBJ2-1, with D possibly being TRBD2 (6 bases). This CDR3 is 16 amino acids long. V dropped 5 bases and J dropped 1 base, with 15 bases sitting between them. The germline gives CDR1 MNHEY, CDR2 SMNVEV (reference sequence). For the CDR3, the DNA is TGTGCCAGCAGTCTTCTCTCCAGCGGGTCCTACAATGAGCAGTTCTTC. This encodes CASSLLSSGSYNEQFF.

This chain connects TRBV11-2 to TRBJ2-7; weak D call: TRBD1 (6 bases). Between the trimmed V and J ends, which lost 5 bases and 3 bases, there was a span of 17 bases. This CDR3 has 15 amino acids. Germline CDR1 reads SGHAT; CDR2 reads FQNNGV. The chain's CDR3 is CASSPGALADYEQYF. In DNA form, the CDR3 reads TGTGCCAGCAGCCCAGGGGCCCTGGCGGACTACGAGCAGTACTTC.

V gene TRBV10-2 combines with J gene TRBJ2-3; TRBD2 agrees at 14 bases. Germline V gene lookup returns CDR1 WSHSY and CDR2 SAAADI. The CDR3 extends over 14 amino acids. V shed 8 bases and J 7 bases; nucleotides not matched to a gene: 5. The CDR3 coding sequence is TGCGCCAGCGGCGGGACTAGCGGGAGCTATACGCAGTATTTT. Protein: CASGGTSGSYTQYF.

This clone was seen a few times. V is TRBV20-1 and J is TRBJ1-2; TRBD1 matches at 7 bases. The length of the CDR3 is 11 residues. CDR1 is DFQATT and CDR2 is SNEGSKA in the germline V gene (reference sequence). V lost 6 bases, J lost 8 bases, and 6 bases stayed unmatched. The CDR3 protein is CSARTGWGYTF. The CDR3 coding sequence is TGCAGTGCAAGGACAGGTTGGGGCTACACCTTC.